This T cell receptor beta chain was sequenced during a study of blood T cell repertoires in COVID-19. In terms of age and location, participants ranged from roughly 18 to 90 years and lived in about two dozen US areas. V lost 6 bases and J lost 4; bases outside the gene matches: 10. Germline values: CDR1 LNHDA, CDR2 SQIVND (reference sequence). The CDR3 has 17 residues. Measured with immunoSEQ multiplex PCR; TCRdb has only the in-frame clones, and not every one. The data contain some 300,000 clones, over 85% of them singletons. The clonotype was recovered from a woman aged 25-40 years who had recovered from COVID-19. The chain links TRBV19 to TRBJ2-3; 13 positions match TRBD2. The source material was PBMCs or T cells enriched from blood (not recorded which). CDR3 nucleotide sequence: TGTGCCAGTAGCAAGGGGTCCGGACTAGCGGGAGCAGATACGCAGTATTTT. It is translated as CASSKGSGLAGADTQYF.